The 25 T cell receptor beta chains below all came from one sample that was sequenced in a study of blood T cell repertoires in COVID-19. Some clones are missing from TCRdb's copy, which holds only in-frame ones; the method was immunoSEQ multiplex PCR. Among 310,000 or so clones listed, approximately 86% were seen once. Sequences were obtained from peripheral blood. These receptors originate from a woman aged 45-65 years who had recovered from COVID-19.

The V gene is TRBV10-3, the J gene TRBJ2-6; the D gene is possibly TRBD2 (5 bases). V was cut by 3 bases and J by 3 bases, with 9 bases left in between. CDR1 is ENHRY and CDR2 is SYGVKD in the germline V gene. The CDR3 is 15 residues long. The CDR3 nucleotides read TGTGCCATCAGTGAACGGGGTAGTGGGGCCAACGTCCTGACTTTC. This translates into CAISERGSGANVLTF.

The chain is built from TRBV5-4 and TRBJ1-1, with D unclear. Germline CDR1 reads SGHNT; CDR2 reads YYREEE (reference sequence). CDR3 length: 13 residues. V shed 9 bases and J shed 3 bases, with 15 bases lying between them. DNA of the CDR3: TGTGCCACCCTCCGGCGCGCGGACACTGAAGCTTTCTTT. Its protein product is CATLRRADTEAFF.

V gene TRBV6-2 or TRBV6-3 combines with J gene TRBJ1-1; D possibly corresponds to TRBD1 (6 bases). The CDR3 contains 16 residues. Per the germline V gene, CDR1 is MNHEY and CDR2 is SVGEGT. Between the trimmed V and J ends, which lost 0 bases and 1 base, there was a span of 12 bases. The CDR3 DNA is TGTGCCAGCAGTTACTCGAAGGACAGCTCGAACACTGAAGCTTTCTTT. Residues: CASSYSKDSSNTEAFF.

Many counts were recorded for this clone. V and J are TRBV5-1 and TRBJ1-2, with TRBD1 matching 9 bases. The CDR3 covers 16 residues. J lost 4 bases, V lost 0 bases, and 7 bases had no gene match. The germline V gene has CDR1 SGHRS and CDR2 YFSETQ. The CDR3 reads CASSLGGQGVGYGYTF. The CDR3 DNA reads TGCGCCAGCAGCTTGGGGGGACAGGGCGTAGGCTATGGCTACACCTTC.

This chain connects TRBV9 to TRBJ1-2; the D gene is possibly TRBD1 (6 bases). The V gene lost 3 bases and the J gene lost 0 bases, with 12 bases spanning the gap. The CDR3 totals 15 residues. Germline V CDR1 and CDR2: SGDLS, YYNGEE. CDR3 protein: CASSALGAANYGYTF. CDR3 sequence (DNA): TGTGCCAGCAGCGCCCTGGGGGCAGCTAACTATGGCTACACCTTC.

V and J are TRBV19 and TRBJ2-3; the match to TRBD2 covers 8 bases. The CDR3 has 15 residues. J lost 4 bases, V lost 9 bases, and 12 bases had no gene match. Germline V CDR1 and CDR2: LNHDA, SQIVND (reference sequence). The CDR3 DNA reads TGTGCCAGCCGACATGGCGGGAGGTCCGCAGATACGCAGTATTTT. Protein: CASRHGGRSADTQYF.

This clone was observed once. The chain has TRBV4-1 and TRBJ2-2; 12 nucleotides align to TRBD1. Germline V gives CDR1 MGHRA, CDR2 YSYEKL. Germline trimming cut 2 bases from V and 7 bases from J; bases unmatched to any gene: 11. This CDR3 has 18 amino acids. The CDR3 reads CASSQTFSGQGAGGELFF. Here the CDR3 DNA reads TGCGCCAGCAGCCAAACGTTCTCGGGACAGGGGGCCGGCGGGGAGCTGTTTTTT.

This chain links TRBV7-2 with TRBJ1-3, with D possibly being TRBD1 (6 bases). V was cut by 5 bases and J by 1 base, with 12 bases left in between. The CDR3 is 15 amino acids. Germline values: CDR1 SGHTA, CDR2 FQGNSA. The DNA for the CDR3 is TGTGCCAGCAGCCCCCAGCAGGGGTCTGGAAACACCATATATTTT. Translating it yields CASSPQQGSGNTIYF.

The V gene is TRBV20-1, the J gene TRBJ2-3; 7 bases fit TRBD1. The CDR3 is 15 residues long. With V trimmed by 3 bases and J by 5 bases, 11 bases remained unmatched. Germline CDR1 reads DFQATT; CDR2 reads SNEGSKA (reference sequence). The CDR3 loop is CSASSRQGVEDTQYF. The CDR3 DNA is TGCAGTGCTAGTTCCCGCCAGGGGGTTGAAGATACGCAGTATTTT.

This chain connects TRBV18 to TRBJ1-2, with 9 nucleotides matching TRBD1. The CDR3 length is 16 residues. V lost 0 bases, J lost 5 bases, and 7 bases stayed unmatched. The germline gives CDR1 KGHSH, CDR2 LQKENI. The CDR3, as DNA: TGTGCCAGCTCACCACCGGAATCACAGGGGGCTTATGGCTACACCTTC. Its translation is CASSPPESQGAYGYTF.

This chain uses TRBV5-1 with TRBJ2-3; TRBD1 agrees at 7 bases. Germline V lookup: CDR1 SGHRS, CDR2 YFSETQ. This CDR3 spans 14 amino acids. V shed 2 bases, J shed 1 base, and the junction held 1 base outside the gene matches. The CDR3 is CASSFGQGTDTQYF. The CDR3 DNA reads TGCGCCAGCAGCTTCGGACAGGGCACAGATACGCAGTATTTT.

The rearrangement links TRBV7-6 to TRBJ2-2; tentative D call: TRBD2 (5 bases). With 2 bases removed from V and 1 base from J, the gap between germline ends came to 14 bases. Germline assignment: CDR1 SGHVS and CDR2 FNYEAQ. The CDR3 has 17 amino acids. Here the CDR3 DNA reads TGTGCCAGCAGCTTAACCCGGGCAGGAGGGAACACCGGGGAGCTGTTTTTT. It translates to CASSLTRAGGNTGELFF.

This CDR3 is CATSDLGEFDEQFF. The CDR3, as DNA: TGTGCCACCAGTGATTTGGGGGAGTTCGATGAGCAGTTCTTC. This chain joins TRBV24-1 and TRBJ2-1; the D gene is possibly TRBD2 (5 bases). CDR3 size: 14 residues. Trimming took off 0 bases at V and 8 bases at J, with 10 bases between the two ends. Germline V gives CDR1 KGHDR, CDR2 SFDVKD.

The chain has TRBV3-1 (or the pseudogene TRBV3-2) and TRBJ1-2; 8 bases fit TRBD1. V shed 1 base and J 7 bases; nucleotides not matched to a gene: 5. From germline, CDR1 is LGHDT and CDR2 YNNKEL (reference sequence). The CDR3 covers 14 residues. The CDR3 DNA reads as TGTGCCAGCAGCCAAGCAGGGGGCGCGGGTGGCTACACCTTC. Its translation is CASSQAGGAGGYTF.

This clone was observed once. The CDR3 DNA sequence: TGCGCCAGCAGCCAAGACGCTGGCACCGCTGAAGCTTTCTTT. Protein: CASSQDAGTAEAFF. V gene TRBV4-3 combines with J gene TRBJ1-1; D remains unclear. CDR1 LGHNA and CDR2 YSLEER come from the germline V gene. The CDR3 extends over 14 amino acids. V dropped 0 bases and J dropped 6 bases, with 11 bases sitting between them.

The rearrangement uses TRBV27 and TRBJ1-5, with a weak D call TRBD1 (5 bases). V lost 5 bases, J lost 0 bases, and 8 bases lay in between. This CDR3 has 14 amino acids. Germline values: CDR1 MNHEY, CDR2 SMNVEV (reference sequence). DNA for the CDR3: TGTGCCAGCAGTCCGACAGATAGCAATCAGCCCCAGCATTTT. Its translation is CASSPTDSNQPQHF.

This clone was detected only a few times. The genes are TRBV30 and TRBJ1-4, with D hard to call. CDR1 GTSNPN and CDR2 SVGIG come from the germline V gene (reference sequence). The ends were cut back, 5 bases at V and 0 bases at J, with 10 bases in the middle. This CDR3 is built from 14 residues. CDR3 bases: TGTGCCTGGTGTGCAAGAGCAACTAATGAAAAACTGTTTTTT. Its protein product is CAWCARATNEKLFF.

The CDR3 reads CASRSNPKNIQYF. The CDR3 DNA reads as TGTGCCAGTAGGAGTAATCCCAAAAACATTCAGTACTTC. V and J are TRBV2 and TRBJ2-4; D unclear. Germline values: CDR1 SNHLY, CDR2 FYNNEI. V lost 9 bases and J lost 2, with 11 bases in between. CDR3 size: 13 residues.

The chain uses TRBV7-8 and TRBJ2-5; tentative D call: TRBD2 (6 bases). Germline V lookup: CDR1 SGHVS, CDR2 FQNEAQ. The germline V and J ends were trimmed by 6 bases and 6 bases, with 14 bases remaining between them. The CDR3 is 13 amino acids. In nucleotides, the CDR3 is TGTGCCAGCAGAGGGACTCCCCGAAAGACCCAGTACTTC. It encodes CASRGTPRKTQYF.

The V gene is TRBV2, the J gene TRBJ1-2; a possible D gene is TRBD1 (6 bases). The CDR3 runs 15 residues. V was cut by 2 bases and J by 1 base, with 11 bases left in between. Germline V lookup: CDR1 SNHLY, CDR2 FYNNEI. The CDR3 protein is CASSEYRADNYGYTF. The CDR3, as DNA: TGTGCCAGCAGTGAATACAGGGCGGATAACTATGGCTACACCTTC.

This clone has just one count. V is TRBV4-3 and J is TRBJ2-1; perhaps TRBD2 as D (6 bases). Germline CDR1 and CDR2: LGHNA and YSLEER. The CDR3 totals 15 residues. V was pared by 4 bases and J by 6 bases, with 16 bases between. The CDR3 loop is CASSLGTSRFNEQFF. The CDR3 DNA reads as TGCGCCAGCAGCCTAGGGACTTCTCGGTTCAATGAGCAGTTCTTC.

The chain recombines TRBV7-9 with TRBJ1-4; 10 nucleotides match TRBD1. The CDR3 covers 18 residues. V was clipped by 2 bases and J by 7 bases; unmatched bases: 13. The V gene's germline CDR1 is SEHNR and CDR2 FQNEAQ (reference sequence). DNA of the CDR3: TGTGCCAGCAGCTTAAACCCCTTGATGACAGGGGGCGTTGAAAAACTGTTTTTT. Its protein is CASSLNPLMTGGVEKLFF.

The chain has TRBV3-1 (or the pseudogene TRBV3-2) and TRBJ2-3; 8 nucleotides agree with TRBD2. Germline CDR1 reads LGHDT; CDR2 reads YNNKEL (reference sequence). The CDR3 loop spans 17 amino acids. V lost 4 bases, J lost 2 bases, and 11 bases stayed unmatched. CDR3 protein: CASSLSGAGAVTDTQYF. The CDR3 nucleotides are TGTGCCAGCAGCCTTTCAGGAGCGGGGGCCGTCACAGATACGCAGTATTTT.

In its sample, this clone was seen once. The chain joins TRBV25-1 to TRBJ1-2; 9 positions match TRBD1. V lost 8 bases, J lost 4 bases, and 17 bases stayed unmatched. The germline V gene has CDR1 MGHDK and CDR2 SYGVNS. This CDR3 comprises 17 residues. The CDR3 bases are TGTGCCAGCGCCCGGAAAGGACAGGGGCTGATAGGCTATGGCTACACCTTC. This sequence encodes CASARKGQGLIGYGYTF.

The V and J genes are TRBV7-3 and TRBJ2-2; maybe TRBD1 (5 bases). This CDR3 has 16 residues. Germline CDR1 is SGHTA and CDR2 is FQGTGA. Trimming pared 2 bases from V and 4 bases from J, leaving 14 bases between. The CDR3 reads CASSLAGPHATGELFF. The CDR3 DNA is TGTGCCAGCAGCTTAGCAGGGCCTCACGCCACCGGGGAGCTGTTTTTT.